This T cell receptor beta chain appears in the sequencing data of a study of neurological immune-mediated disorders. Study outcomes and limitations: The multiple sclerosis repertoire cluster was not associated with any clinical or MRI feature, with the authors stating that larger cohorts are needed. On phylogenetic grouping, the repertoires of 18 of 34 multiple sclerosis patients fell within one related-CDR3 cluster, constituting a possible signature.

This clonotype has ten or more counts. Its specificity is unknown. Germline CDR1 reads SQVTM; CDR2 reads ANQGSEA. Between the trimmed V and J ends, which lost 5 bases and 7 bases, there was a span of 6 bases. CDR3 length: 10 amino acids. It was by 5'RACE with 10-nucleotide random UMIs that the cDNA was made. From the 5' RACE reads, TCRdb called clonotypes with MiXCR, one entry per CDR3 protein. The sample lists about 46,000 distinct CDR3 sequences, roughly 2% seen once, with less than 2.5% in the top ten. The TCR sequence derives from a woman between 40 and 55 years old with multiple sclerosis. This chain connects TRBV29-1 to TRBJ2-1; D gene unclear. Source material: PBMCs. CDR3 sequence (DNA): TGCAGCGTTCTCCTGAATGAGCAGTTCTTC. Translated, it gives CSVLLNEQFF.